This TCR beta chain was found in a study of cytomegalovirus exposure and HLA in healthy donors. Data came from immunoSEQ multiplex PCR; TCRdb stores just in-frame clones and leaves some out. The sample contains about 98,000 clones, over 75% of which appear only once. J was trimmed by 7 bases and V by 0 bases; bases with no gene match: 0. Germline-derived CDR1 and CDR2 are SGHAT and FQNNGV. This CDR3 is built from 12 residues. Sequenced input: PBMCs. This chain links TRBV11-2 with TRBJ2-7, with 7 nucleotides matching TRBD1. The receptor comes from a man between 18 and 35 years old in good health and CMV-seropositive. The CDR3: CASSLDRGEQYF. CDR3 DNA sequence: TGTGCCAGCAGCTTAGACAGGGGGGAGCAGTACTTC.